Listed below are T cell receptor beta chains from one sample, sequenced in a study of immune characteristics of hereditary and idiopathic chronic pancreatitis. Data came from immunoSEQ multiplex PCR; TCRdb stores just in-frame clones and leaves some out. The profile shows over 14,000 clones, roughly 70% of them singletons. Sequenced material: pancreas tissue with hereditary chronic pancreatitis. These TCRs come from a human donor with chronic pancreatitis. Both conserved end residues are part of each CDR3. The order of the fields is CDR3 protein, V gene.

CASSKLAGSYNEQFF	TRBV21-1
CASGRTGSDNEKLFF	TRBV6-5
CASSTGTSLYNEQFF	TRBV9
CASRTGNEETQYF	TRBV7-2
CASSHNRGATNEKLFF	TRBV4-1
CASSITGTSGYNEQFF	TRBV7-2
CASSPRVRESDTQYF	TRBV18
CASSIPGREAYEQYF	TRBV19
CASSELGEGGEAFF	TRBV2
CASSEGGTSYEQYF	TRBV6-1
CASSSAQGGETQYF	TRBV6-2/TRBV6-3
CASRPGQLNNEQFF	TRBV19
CASSAHGRETQYF	TRBV9
CASSILTRAGFNQPQHF	TRBV28
CAIRRGGDTDTQYF	TRBV6-5
CASSSQTGSTEAFF	TRBV5-1
CASSSLLAREAFF	TRBV7-9
CASSLAGSASGANVLTF	TRBV7-2
CDQGPWENTEAFF	TRBV19
CASSQDRAGVYEQYF	TRBV4-1
CASSADGTHPSYEQYF	TRBV6-1
CASSLGTLNNEQFF	TRBV7-2
CASSFGPPGTGRDTQYF	TRBV11-3
CSAAKNTEAFF	TRBV20-1
CASSRSPRSLGAFF	TRBV14
CASSLLQGIETQYF	TRBV27
CASSLGPKTEAFF	TRBV3-1/TRBV3-2
CASSIMEGSGANVLTF	TRBV19
CASSLSWRESTDTQYF	TRBV28
CASSPSIGGEQYF	TRBV12-3/TRBV12-4
CASIPGTSDEQFF	TRBV12-3/TRBV12-4
CASSDSLAGHNEQFF	TRBV6-4
CASSLAGNQPQHF	TRBV5-1
CASSRDLGRGHEQFF	TRBV2
CATSRDRGRGGNQPQHF	TRBV15
CASSLPLAGVETQYF	TRBV7-2
CASSLGTTYTGELFF	TRBV5-1
CASSFYLAPELFF	TRBV5-4
CASSYSRQGNQPQHF	TRBV6-5
CASSVASGTLYNEQFF	TRBV4-1
CASSLQTGGDGYTF	TRBV5-6
CASSSLTRYTQYF	TRBV28
CASSEAAQETQYF	TRBV6-1
CASSLGQGFSYEQYF	TRBV5-1
CASSPPGGVYEQYF	TRBV18
CASSQTGVRGYTF	TRBV12-3/TRBV12-4
CATSRVEDTQYF	TRBV15
CASSSGPGQGYEQYF	TRBV5-4
CASSPSSREAFF	TRBV18
CASRHREPSTLWYF	TRBV6-5
CAAPQGESNYGYTF	TRBV30
CASRITGAETQYF	TRBV6-5